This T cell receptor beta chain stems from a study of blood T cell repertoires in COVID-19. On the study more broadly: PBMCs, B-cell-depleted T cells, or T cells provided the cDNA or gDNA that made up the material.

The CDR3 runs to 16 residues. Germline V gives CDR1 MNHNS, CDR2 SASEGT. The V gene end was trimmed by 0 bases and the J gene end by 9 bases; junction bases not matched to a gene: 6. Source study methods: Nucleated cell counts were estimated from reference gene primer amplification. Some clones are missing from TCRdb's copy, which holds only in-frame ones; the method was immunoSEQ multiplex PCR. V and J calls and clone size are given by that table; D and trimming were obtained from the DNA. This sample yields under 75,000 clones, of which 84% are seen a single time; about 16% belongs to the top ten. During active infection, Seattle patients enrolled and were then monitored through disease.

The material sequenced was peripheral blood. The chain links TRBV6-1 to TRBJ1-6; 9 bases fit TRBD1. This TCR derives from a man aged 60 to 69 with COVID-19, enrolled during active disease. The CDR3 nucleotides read TGTGCCAGCAGTGAAGCGGGGCGGGGACAGGGTTCACCCCTCCACTTT. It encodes CASSEAGRGQGSPLHF.